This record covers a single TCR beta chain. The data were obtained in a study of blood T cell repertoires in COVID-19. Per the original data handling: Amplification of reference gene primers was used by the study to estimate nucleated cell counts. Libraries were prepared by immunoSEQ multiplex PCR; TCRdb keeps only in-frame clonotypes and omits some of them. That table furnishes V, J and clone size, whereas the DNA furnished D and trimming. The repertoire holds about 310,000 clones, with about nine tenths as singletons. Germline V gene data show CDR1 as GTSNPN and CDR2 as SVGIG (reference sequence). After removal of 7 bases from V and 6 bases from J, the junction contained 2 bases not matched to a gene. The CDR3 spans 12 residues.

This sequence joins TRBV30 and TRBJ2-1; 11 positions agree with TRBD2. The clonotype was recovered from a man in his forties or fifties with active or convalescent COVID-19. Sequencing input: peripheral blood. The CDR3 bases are TGTGCCTACGGGACTAGCGGCAATGAGCAGTTCTTC. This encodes CAYGTSGNEQFF.